These T cell receptor beta chains were read from a single sample in a study of regulatory T cells in long-lasting Graves disease. TCRdb re-called the multiplex PCR reads through MiXCR, storing one row per CDR3 protein. The table shows 250,000 to 400,000 distinct CDR3 sequences, with about 18% occurring only once. The sequencing here drew on peripheral blood mononuclear cells (PBMCs), taken at new diagnosis, from a patient treated with antithyroid drugs. These receptors were collected from a female donor with Graves disease. Each CDR3 is given with its conserved first and last residue. The D gene is left open where the match is weak. Size is stated for part of the rows, as once, few or many counts, or as a class when the clone is expanded.

V	size	J	D	CDR3	DNA
TRBV19	many	TRBJ2-6	.	CASSTKTWDFGGANVLTF	TGTGCCAGTAGTACAAAAACATGGGACTTTGGTGGGGCCAACGTCCTGACTTTC
TRBV12-3/TRBV12-4	.	TRBJ1-2	.	CASSHGQNYGYTF	TGTGCCAGCAGCCACGGACAGAACTATGGCTACACCTTC
TRBV10-3	.	TRBJ2-7	.	CAISEVSEQYF	TGTGCCATCAGTGAAGTATCCGAGCAGTACTTC
TRBV2	once	TRBJ2-5	TRBD2	CASRDGLAGLQETQYF	TGTGCCAGCAGGGACGGACTAGCGGGACTCCAAGAGACCCAGTACTTC
TRBV7-8	few	TRBJ2-1	TRBD2	CASSPQGTSGRAGGNEQFF	TGTGCCAGCAGCCCCCAAGGGACTAGCGGGAGGGCCGGAGGAAATGAGCAGTTCTTC
TRBV10-3	.	TRBJ2-7	TRBD1	CATGTGADYEQYF	TGTGCCACCGGGACAGGGGCGGACTACGAGCAGTACTTC
TRBV4-1	.	TRBJ2-2	.	CASSQDIANTGELFF	TGCGCCAGCAGCCAAGATATTGCGAACACCGGGGAGCTGTTTTTT
TRBV6-2/TRBV6-3	.	TRBJ2-1	TRBD2	CASSLTSAGEQFF	TGTGCCAGCAGCTTAACTAGCGCGGGTGAGCAGTTCTTC
TRBV6-2/TRBV6-3	many	TRBJ2-1	.	CASSSSGGGNEQFF	TGTGCCAGCAGCAGCTCCGGAGGGGGCAATGAGCAGTTCTTC
TRBV12-3/TRBV12-4	many	TRBJ2-1	TRBD1	CASSPRDRGRDEQFF	TGTGCCAGCAGTCCTCGGGACAGGGGGAGGGATGAGCAGTTCTTC
TRBV25-1	few	TRBJ1-1	.	CASVGLNYPEAFF	TGTGCCAGCGTCGGACTGAACTACCCCGAAGCTTTCTTT
TRBV15	.	TRBJ2-1	TRBD2	CATSRDKGLAGGSYNEQFF	TGTGCCACCAGCAGAGATAAGGGACTAGCGGGAGGGTCCTACAATGAGCAGTTCTTC
TRBV13	.	TRBJ2-7	TRBD2	CASSLSAGGPTYEQYF	TGTGCCAGCAGCTTATCCGCGGGAGGGCCGACCTACGAGCAGTACTTC
TRBV2	many	TRBJ2-1	TRBD2	CASSLAGPPYNEQFF	TGTGCCAGCAGTCTAGCGGGACCACCCTACAATGAGCAGTTCTTC
TRBV28	many	TRBJ2-7	.	CASSPTVLGYHEQYF	TGTGCCAGCAGTCCTACAGTCTTGGGTTACCACGAGCAGTACTTC
TRBV6-1	few	TRBJ2-3	TRBD2	CASSRTSGSWDTQYF	TGTGCCAGCAGTCGAACTAGCGGGAGTTGGGATACGCAGTATTTT
TRBV24-1	.	TRBJ1-1	TRBD1	CATSDDRGGEAFF	TGTGCCACCAGTGATGACAGGGGGGGTGAAGCTTTCTTT
TRBV24-1	many	TRBJ2-3	.	CATSPTGPSTDTQYF	TGTGCCACCAGTCCTACAGGGCCGTCCACAGATACGCAGTATTTT
TRBV2	many	TRBJ2-7	.	CASTSRAGGNEQYF	TGTGCCAGCACATCACGAGCGGGCGGGAACGAGCAGTACTTC
TRBV5-1	many	TRBJ1-1	.	CASSIRTGMNTEAFF	TGCGCCAGCAGCATCAGGACCGGGATGAACACTGAAGCTTTCTTT
TRBV19	few	TRBJ1-2	.	CASSIAENYGYTF	TGTGCCAGTAGTATTGCCGAGAACTATGGCTACACCTTC
TRBV11-2	many	TRBJ2-3	TRBD1	CASSLVGQGTDTQYF	TGTGCCAGCAGCTTAGTTGGACAGGGTACAGATACGCAGTATTTT
TRBV20-1	many	TRBJ1-5	.	CSASAASNQPQHF	TGCAGTGCCTCGGCAGCTAGCAATCAGCCCCAGCATTTT
TRBV5-1	many	TRBJ2-7	.	CASSKDGGGRSYEQYF	TGCGCCAGCAGCAAAGATGGCGGAGGCCGTTCCTACGAGCAGTACTTC
TRBV12-3/TRBV12-4	many	TRBJ2-7	TRBD1	CASSLGRTGLWHRSYEQYF	TGTGCCAGCAGTTTAGGGCGGACAGGGCTCTGGCACAGGTCCTACGAGCAGTACTTC
TRBV5-4	.	TRBJ2-5	TRBD2	CASSFAGVGETQYF	TGTGCCAGCAGCTTTGCGGGAGTGGGAGAGACCCAGTACTTC
TRBV7-9	few	TRBJ2-1	.	CASSGFRSVYNEQFF	TGTGCCAGCAGCGGATTCAGGAGCGTCTACAATGAGCAGTTCTTC
TRBV11-2	.	TRBJ1-1	TRBD1	CASSGGGTGTFEAFF	TGTGCCAGCAGTGGGGGCGGGACAGGGACCTTTGAAGCTTTCTTT
TRBV2	.	TRBJ2-1	.	CASSYKLSSGEQFF	TGTGCCAGCAGTTATAAACTGAGCTCAGGTGAGCAGTTCTTC
TRBV7-8	few	TRBJ1-5	.	CASSPQGDNSNQPQHF	TGTGCCAGCAGCCCGCAGGGCGATAATAGCAATCAGCCCCAGCATTTT
TRBV3-1	many	TRBJ2-7	TRBD1	CASSPRQGIGYEQYF	TGTGCCAGCAGCCCTCGACAGGGGATTGGGTACGAGCAGTACTTC
TRBV28	few	TRBJ2-1	.	CARRPPTDSYNEQFF	TGTGCCCGCCGGCCCCCCACAGACTCCTACAATGAGCAGTTCTTC
TRBV7-9	few	TRBJ2-7	TRBD2	CASSPRVAGEIRPYEQYF	TGTGCCAGCAGCCCCAGAGTAGCGGGAGAGATAAGACCCTACGAGCAGTACTTC
TRBV20-1	.	TRBJ2-3	.	CSAFDIQSTDTQYF	TGCAGTGCTTTCGACATTCAGAGCACAGATACGCAGTATTTT
TRBV20-1	.	TRBJ1-1	.	CSARDQEGLNTEAFF	TGCAGTGCTAGAGATCAGGAAGGGCTGAACACTGAAGCTTTCTTT
TRBV24-1	many	TRBJ2-3	.	CATSDRVATDTQYF	TGTGCCACCAGTGATCGGGTAGCGACCGATACGCAGTATTTT
TRBV12-3/TRBV12-4	many	TRBJ2-3	.	CASSRGLADTQYF	TGTGCCAGCAGCCGAGGGCTCGCAGATACGCAGTATTTT
TRBV28	many	TRBJ1-1	TRBD1	CASSPGGIFKTEAFF	TGTGCCAGCAGTCCAGGGGGCATTTTTAAGACTGAAGCTTTCTTT
TRBV20-1	few	TRBJ1-1	.	CSASPTLTEAFF	TGCAGTGCTAGCCCGACACTCACTGAAGCTTTCTTT
TRBV3-1	few	TRBJ2-2	.	CASSGPFTNTGELFF	TGTGCCAGCTCGGGACCCTTTACGAACACCGGGGAGCTGTTTTTT
TRBV11-2	many	TRBJ2-7	.	CASSSTGTPYEQYF	TGTGCCAGCAGCTCAACCGGGACTCCCTACGAGCAGTACTTC
TRBV28	many	TRBJ2-1	TRBD2	CASSPGGASHNEQFF	TGTGCCAGCAGCCCGGGGGGGGCTAGCCACAATGAGCAGTTCTTC
TRBV14	many	TRBJ2-7	.	CASSQERPLRGYYEQYF	TGTGCCAGCAGCCAAGAACGCCCCCTAAGGGGGTACTACGAGCAGTACTTC
TRBV12-3/TRBV12-4	many	TRBJ2-7	TRBD1	CASSLRTGRNEQYF	TGTGCCAGCAGTTTGCGGACAGGGAGGAACGAGCAGTACTTC
TRBV5-1	many	TRBJ1-2	TRBD1	CASSQGQDGYTF	TGCGCCAGCAGCCAGGGACAGGATGGCTACACCTTC
TRBV20-1	many	TRBJ1-5	TRBD1	CSASRGGSSNQPQHF	TGCAGTGCTAGTAGAGGGGGCAGTAGCAATCAGCCCCAGCATTTT
TRBV5-1	many	TRBJ2-3	TRBD2	CASSSGTIASTDTQYF	TGCGCCAGCAGCTCTGGGACTATCGCTAGCACAGATACGCAGTATTTT
TRBV7-8	many	TRBJ2-5	.	CASSLTGTALLTQYF	TGTGCCAGCAGCTTAACCGGGACGGCACTATTGACCCAGTACTTC
TRBV11-1	many	TRBJ2-7	.	CASSFLPGEQYF	TGTGCCAGCAGCTTCCTACCGGGCGAGCAGTACTTC
TRBV11-3	.	TRBJ2-1	.	CATGRGSPASNEQFF	TGTGCCACCGGTCGGGGGAGCCCGGCCTCCAATGAGCAGTTCTTC
TRBV5-1	.	TRBJ2-5	TRBD1	CASSLRDSWRETQYF	TGCGCCAGCAGCTTACGGGACAGCTGGAGGGAGACCCAGTACTTC
TRBV11-2	.	TRBJ2-5	.	CASSFRGRQVTQYF	TGTGCCAGCAGCTTCCGGGGGCGACAAGTGACCCAGTACTTC
TRBV7-8	many	TRBJ2-7	.	CASSLTTRPAGSYEQYF	TGTGCCAGCAGCTTAACGACGCGCCCGGCGGGGTCGTACGAGCAGTACTTC
TRBV2	many	TRBJ2-1	TRBD2	CASTSGSEINEQFF	TGTGCCAGCACTAGCGGGAGTGAAATTAATGAGCAGTTCTTC
TRBV6-7	many	TRBJ2-7	TRBD1	CASSYGTERYEQYF	TGTGCCAGCAGTTACGGGACAGAACGCTACGAGCAGTACTTC
TRBV6-1	many	TRBJ2-5	.	CASSAFGQDQETQYF	TGTGCCAGCAGTGCCTTCGGCCAGGATCAAGAGACCCAGTACTTC
TRBV2	many	TRBJ1-3	.	CASSESGAGNTIYF	TGTGCCAGCAGTGAATCCGGGGCTGGAAACACCATATATTTT